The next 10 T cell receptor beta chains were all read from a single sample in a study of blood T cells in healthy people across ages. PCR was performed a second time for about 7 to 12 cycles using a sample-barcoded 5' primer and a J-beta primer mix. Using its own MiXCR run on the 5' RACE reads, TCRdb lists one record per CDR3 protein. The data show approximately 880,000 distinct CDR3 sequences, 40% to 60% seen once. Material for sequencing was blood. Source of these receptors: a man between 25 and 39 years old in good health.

CDR3 loop: CASSLEYTDTEAFF. The CDR3 region has the DNA TGTGCCAGCAGCTTGGAGTATACAGACACTGAAGCTTTCTTT. The V and J genes are TRBV5-4 and TRBJ1-1; D uncertain. The CDR3 contains 14 residues. Trimming pared 0 bases from V and 3 bases from J, leaving 9 bases between. Per germline, CDR1 SGHNT and CDR2 YYREEE (reference sequence). Drawing the rest from reference TRBV5-4 and TRBJ1-1, the complete variable domain is ETGVTQSPTHLIKTRGQQVTLRCSSQSGHNTVSWYQQALGQGPQFIFQYYREEENGRGNFPPRFSGLQFPNYSSELNVNALELDDSALYLCASSLEYTDTEAFFGQGTRLTVV.

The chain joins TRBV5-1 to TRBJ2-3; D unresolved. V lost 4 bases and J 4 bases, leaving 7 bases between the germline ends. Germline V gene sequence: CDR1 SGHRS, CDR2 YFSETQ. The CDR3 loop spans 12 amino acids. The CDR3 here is CASSKAPDTQYF. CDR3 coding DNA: TGCGCCAGCAGCAAAGCCCCAGATACGCAGTATTTT.

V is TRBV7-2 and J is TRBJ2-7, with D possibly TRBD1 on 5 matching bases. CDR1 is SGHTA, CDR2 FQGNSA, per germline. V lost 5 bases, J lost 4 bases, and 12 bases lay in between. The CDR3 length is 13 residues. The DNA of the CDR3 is TGTGCCAGCAGCCCCGGGCCAGGGTACGAGCAGTACTTC. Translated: CASSPGPGYEQYF.

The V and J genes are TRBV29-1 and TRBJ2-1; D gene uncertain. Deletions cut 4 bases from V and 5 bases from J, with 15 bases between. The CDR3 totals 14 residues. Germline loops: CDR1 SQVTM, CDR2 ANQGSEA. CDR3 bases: TGCAGCGTTGGTGTCCGTGCTAGTAACAATGAGCAGTTCTTC. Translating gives CSVGVRASNNEQFF.

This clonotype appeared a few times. DNA of the CDR3: TGTGCCAGCACTCACGGGGGTAATGAGCAGTTCTTC. Encoded protein: CASTHGGNEQFF. The chain recombines TRBV6-5 with TRBJ2-1; maybe TRBD2 (6 bases). The CDR3 contains 12 residues. Per germline, CDR1 MNHEY and CDR2 SVGAGI. Trimming removed 7 bases at V and 7 bases at J, with 11 bases between.

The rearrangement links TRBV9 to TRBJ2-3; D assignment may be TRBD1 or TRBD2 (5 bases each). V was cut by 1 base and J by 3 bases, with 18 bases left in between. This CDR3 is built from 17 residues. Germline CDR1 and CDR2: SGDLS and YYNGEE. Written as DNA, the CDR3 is TGTGCCAGCAGCGTAAAGACAGCTACGGGGCGGACAGATACGCAGTATTTT. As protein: CASSVKTATGRTDTQYF.

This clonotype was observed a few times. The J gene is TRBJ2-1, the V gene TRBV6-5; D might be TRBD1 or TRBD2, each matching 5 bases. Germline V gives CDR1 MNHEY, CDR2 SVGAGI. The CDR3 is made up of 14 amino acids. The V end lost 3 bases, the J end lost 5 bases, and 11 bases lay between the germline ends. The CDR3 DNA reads TGTGCCAGCAGTTATACCGGGGACCACAATGAGCAGTTCTTC. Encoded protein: CASSYTGDHNEQFF.

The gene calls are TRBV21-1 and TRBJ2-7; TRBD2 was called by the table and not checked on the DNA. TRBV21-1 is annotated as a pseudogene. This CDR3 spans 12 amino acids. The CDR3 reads CASIGGGYEQYF. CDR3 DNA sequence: TGTGCCAGCATTGGGGGAGGCTACGAGCAGTACTTC.

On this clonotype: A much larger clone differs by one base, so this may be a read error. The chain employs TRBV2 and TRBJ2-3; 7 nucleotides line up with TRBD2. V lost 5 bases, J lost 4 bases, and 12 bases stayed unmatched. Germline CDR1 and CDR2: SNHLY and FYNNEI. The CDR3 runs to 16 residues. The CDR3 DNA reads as TGTGCCAGCAGTCTCCTCGCTAGCGGCCGCGCAGATACGCAGTATTTT. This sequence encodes CASSLLASGRADTQYF.

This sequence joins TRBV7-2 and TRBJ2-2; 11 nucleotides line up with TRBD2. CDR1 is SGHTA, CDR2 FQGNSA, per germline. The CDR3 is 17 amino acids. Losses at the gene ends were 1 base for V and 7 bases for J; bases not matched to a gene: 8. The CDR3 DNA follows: TGTGCCAGCAGCTTAGGGAGAACTAGCGGGAGAATCGGGGAGCTGTTTTTT. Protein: CASSLGRTSGRIGELFF.